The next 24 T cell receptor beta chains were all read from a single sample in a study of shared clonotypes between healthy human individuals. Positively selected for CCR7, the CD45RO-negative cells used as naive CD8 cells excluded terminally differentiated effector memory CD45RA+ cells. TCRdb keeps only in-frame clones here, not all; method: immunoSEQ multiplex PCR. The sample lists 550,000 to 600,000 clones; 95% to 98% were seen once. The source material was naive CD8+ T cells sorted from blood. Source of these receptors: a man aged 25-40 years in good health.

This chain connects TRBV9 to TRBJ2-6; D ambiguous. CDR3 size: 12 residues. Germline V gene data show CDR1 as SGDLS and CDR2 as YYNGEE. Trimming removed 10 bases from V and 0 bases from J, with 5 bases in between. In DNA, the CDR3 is TGTGCCTCGTCCTCTGGGGCCAACGTCCTGACTTTC. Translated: CASSSGANVLTF.

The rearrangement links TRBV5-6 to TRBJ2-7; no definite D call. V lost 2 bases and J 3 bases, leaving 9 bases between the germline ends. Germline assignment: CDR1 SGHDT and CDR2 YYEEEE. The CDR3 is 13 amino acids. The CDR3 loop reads CASSFAPSYEQYF. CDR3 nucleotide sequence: TGTGCCAGCAGCTTCGCTCCCAGCTACGAGCAGTACTTC.

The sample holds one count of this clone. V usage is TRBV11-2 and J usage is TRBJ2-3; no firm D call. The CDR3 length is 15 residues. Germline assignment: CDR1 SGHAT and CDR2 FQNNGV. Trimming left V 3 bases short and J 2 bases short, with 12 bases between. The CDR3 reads CASSFISDPTDTQYF. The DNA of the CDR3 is TGTGCCAGCAGCTTCATTTCTGATCCCACAGATACGCAGTATTTT.

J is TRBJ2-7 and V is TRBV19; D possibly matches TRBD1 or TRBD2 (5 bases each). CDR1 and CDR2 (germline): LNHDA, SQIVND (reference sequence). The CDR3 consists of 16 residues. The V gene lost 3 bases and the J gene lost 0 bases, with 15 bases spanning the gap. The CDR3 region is CASSIHRDRPSYEQYF. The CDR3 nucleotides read TGTGCCAGTAGTATTCACCGGGACCGTCCCTCCTACGAGCAGTACTTC.

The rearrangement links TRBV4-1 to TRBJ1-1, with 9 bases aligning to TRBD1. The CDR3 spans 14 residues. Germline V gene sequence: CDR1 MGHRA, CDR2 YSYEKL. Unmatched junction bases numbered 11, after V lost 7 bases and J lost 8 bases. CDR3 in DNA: TGCGCCAGCACCCCCGGGACAGGGCCCCCCGAAGCTTTCTTT. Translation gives CASTPGTGPPEAFF.

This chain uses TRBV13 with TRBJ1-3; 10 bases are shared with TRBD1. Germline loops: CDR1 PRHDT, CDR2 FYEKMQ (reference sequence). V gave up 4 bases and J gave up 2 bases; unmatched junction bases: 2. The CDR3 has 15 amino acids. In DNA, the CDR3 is TGTGCCAGCAGCTCCGACAGGGGGCCTGGAAACACCATATATTTT. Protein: CASSSDRGPGNTIYF.

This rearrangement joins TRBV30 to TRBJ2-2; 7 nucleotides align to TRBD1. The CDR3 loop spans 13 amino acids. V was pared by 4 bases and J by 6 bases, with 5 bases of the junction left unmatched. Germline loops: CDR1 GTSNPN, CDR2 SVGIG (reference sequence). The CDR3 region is CAWTTTGSGELFF. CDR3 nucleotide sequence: TGTGCCTGGACTACGACAGGGTCCGGGGAGCTGTTTTTT.

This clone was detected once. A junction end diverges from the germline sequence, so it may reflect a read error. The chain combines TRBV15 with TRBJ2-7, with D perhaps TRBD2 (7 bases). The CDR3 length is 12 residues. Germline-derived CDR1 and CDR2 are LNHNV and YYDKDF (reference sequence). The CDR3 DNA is TGTGCCACCAGCAGAGTATCGGGGGGCAGGGACTTC. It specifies CATSRVSGGRDF.

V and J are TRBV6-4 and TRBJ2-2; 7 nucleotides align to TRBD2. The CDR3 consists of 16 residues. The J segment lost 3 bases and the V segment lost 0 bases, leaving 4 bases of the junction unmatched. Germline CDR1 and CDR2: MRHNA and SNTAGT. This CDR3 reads CASSDSPSGYTGELFF. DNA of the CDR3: TGTGCCAGCAGTGACTCGCCTAGCGGCTACACCGGGGAGCTGTTTTTT.

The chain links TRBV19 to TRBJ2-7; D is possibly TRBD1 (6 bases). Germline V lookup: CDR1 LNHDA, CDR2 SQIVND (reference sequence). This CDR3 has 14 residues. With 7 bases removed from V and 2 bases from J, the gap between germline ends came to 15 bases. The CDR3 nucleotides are TGTGCCAGTACCCTGACAGGTTCGGCCTACGAGCAGTACTTC. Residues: CASTLTGSAYEQYF.

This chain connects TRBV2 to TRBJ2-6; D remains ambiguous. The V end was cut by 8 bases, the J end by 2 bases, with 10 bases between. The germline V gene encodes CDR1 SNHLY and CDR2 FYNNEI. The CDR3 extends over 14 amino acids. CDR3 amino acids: CASSVGTGANVLTF. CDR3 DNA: TGTGCCAGCTCGGTCGGTACTGGGGCCAACGTCCTGACTTTC.

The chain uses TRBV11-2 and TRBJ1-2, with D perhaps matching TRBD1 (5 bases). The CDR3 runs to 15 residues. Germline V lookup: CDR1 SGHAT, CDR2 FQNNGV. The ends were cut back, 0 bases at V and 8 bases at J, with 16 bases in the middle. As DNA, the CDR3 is TGTGCCAGCAGCTTAGAGCAGGGTTTGTCGTACGGCTACACCTTC. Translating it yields CASSLEQGLSYGYTF.

The CDR3 sequence is CASSKAWDRASYEQYF. CDR3 bases: TGTGCCAGTAGCAAAGCGTGGGACAGGGCTTCCTACGAGCAGTACTTC. The chain carries TRBV19 and TRBJ2-7, with TRBD1 identical over 9 bases. In germline, CDR1 is LNHDA, CDR2 SQIVND (reference sequence). The CDR3 contains 16 residues. V shed 6 bases, J shed 1 base, and the junction held 10 bases outside the gene matches.

CDR3: CASSLLDGRRDTQYF. CDR3 sequence (DNA): TGCGCCAGCAGCTTACTTGACGGGAGGCGGGATACGCAGTATTTT. This chain links TRBV5-1 with TRBJ2-3, with 7 bases that match TRBD2. V was clipped by 2 bases and J by 6 bases; unmatched bases: 9. The CDR3 is 15 amino acids. CDR1 is SGHRS, CDR2 YFSETQ, per germline.

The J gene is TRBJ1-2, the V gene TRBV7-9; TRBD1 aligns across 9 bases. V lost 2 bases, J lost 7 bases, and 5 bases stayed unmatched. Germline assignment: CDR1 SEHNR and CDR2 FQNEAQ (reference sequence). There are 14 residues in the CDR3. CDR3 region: CASSLRDRERGYTF. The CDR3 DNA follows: TGTGCCAGCAGCTTACGGGACAGGGAACGTGGCTACACCTTC.

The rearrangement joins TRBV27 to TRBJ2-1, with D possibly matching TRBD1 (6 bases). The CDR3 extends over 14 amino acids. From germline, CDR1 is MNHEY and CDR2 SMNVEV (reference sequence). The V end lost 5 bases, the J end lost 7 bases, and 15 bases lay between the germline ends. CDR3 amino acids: CASSHRVLGNEQFF. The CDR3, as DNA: TGTGCCAGCAGTCACAGGGTGCTTGGGAATGAGCAGTTCTTC.

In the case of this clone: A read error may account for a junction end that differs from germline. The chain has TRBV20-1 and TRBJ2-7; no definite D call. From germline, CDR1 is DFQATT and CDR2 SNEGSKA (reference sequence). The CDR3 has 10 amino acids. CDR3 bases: TGCAGTGCAACCTCCCACGAGCAGTACTTC. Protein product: CSATSHEQYF.

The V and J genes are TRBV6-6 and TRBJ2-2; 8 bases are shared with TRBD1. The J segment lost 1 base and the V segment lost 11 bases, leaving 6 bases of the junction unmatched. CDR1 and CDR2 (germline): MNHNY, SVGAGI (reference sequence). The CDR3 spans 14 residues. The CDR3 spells CAGTTGVNTGELFF. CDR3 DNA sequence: TGTGCCGGCACGACAGGGGTGAACACCGGGGAGCTGTTTTTT.

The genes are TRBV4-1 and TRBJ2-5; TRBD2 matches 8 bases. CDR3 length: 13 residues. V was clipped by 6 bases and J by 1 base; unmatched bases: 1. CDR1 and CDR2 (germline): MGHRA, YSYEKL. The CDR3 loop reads CASRAGGQETQYF. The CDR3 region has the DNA TGCGCCAGCAGGGCGGGAGGCCAAGAGACCCAGTACTTC.

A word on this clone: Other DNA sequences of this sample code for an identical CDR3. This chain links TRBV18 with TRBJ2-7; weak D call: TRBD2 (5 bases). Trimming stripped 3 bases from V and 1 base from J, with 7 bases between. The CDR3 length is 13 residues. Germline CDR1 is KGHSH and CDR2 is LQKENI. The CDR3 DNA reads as TGTGCCAGCTCACCCCGGGATTCCTACGAGCAGTACTTC. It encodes CASSPRDSYEQYF.

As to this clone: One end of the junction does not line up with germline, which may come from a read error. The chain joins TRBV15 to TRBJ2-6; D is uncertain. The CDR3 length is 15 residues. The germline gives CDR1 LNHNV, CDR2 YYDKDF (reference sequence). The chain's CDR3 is CATSGDTSGANVLTF. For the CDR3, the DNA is TGTGCCACCAGCGGAGACACTTCTGGGGCCAACGTCCTGACTTTC.

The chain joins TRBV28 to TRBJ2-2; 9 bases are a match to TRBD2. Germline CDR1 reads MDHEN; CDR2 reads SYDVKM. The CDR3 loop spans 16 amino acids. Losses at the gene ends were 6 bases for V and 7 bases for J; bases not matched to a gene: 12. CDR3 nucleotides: TGTGCCAGCAGGTCCCCTGCGGGAGGGCCGAGCGGGGAGCTGTTTTTT. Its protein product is CASRSPAGGPSGELFF.

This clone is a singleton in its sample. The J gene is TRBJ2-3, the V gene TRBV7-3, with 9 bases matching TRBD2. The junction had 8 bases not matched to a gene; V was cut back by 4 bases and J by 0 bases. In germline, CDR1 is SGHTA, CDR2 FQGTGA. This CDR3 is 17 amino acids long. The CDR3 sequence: CASSSPNSGSSTDTQYF. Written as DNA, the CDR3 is TGTGCCAGCAGCTCCCCTAATAGCGGGAGTAGCACAGATACGCAGTATTTT.

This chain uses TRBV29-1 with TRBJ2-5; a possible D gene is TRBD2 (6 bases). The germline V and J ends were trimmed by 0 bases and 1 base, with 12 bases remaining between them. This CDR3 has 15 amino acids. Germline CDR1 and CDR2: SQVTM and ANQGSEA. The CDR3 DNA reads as TGCAGCGTTGAAGATTTAGGGGACTCCCAAGAGACCCAGTACTTC. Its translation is CSVEDLGDSQETQYF.